This T cell receptor (beta chain) was found in a study of blood T cell repertoires in COVID-19. This clone has a handful of counts. This CDR3 is also generated by other DNA sequences in the sample. V shed 2 bases and J shed 4 bases, with 10 bases lying between them. This CDR3 is 14 amino acids long. Looked up from germline, CDR1 is SGHKS and CDR2 is YYEKEE (reference sequence). One Seattle source followed patients from active infection through their disease course. Assay used: immunoSEQ multiplex PCR; TCRdb lists only in-frame clones, some missing. The sample has about 310,000 clones, 90% seen once. Sequenced: peripheral blood. This clonotype originated in a woman in her 30s with COVID-19, enrolled during active disease. V usage is TRBV5-5 and J usage is TRBJ1-5; no firm D call. The DNA for the CDR3 is TGTGCCAGCAGCTTCGACCGCGGTAATCAGCCCCAGCATTTT. Translated: CASSFDRGNQPQHF.